The 16 T cell receptor beta chains reported below all come from one sample, sequenced in a study of OX40 agonist ivuxolimab in advanced cancers. TCRdb's table, derived via immunoSEQ multiplex PCR, lists solely in-frame clones and lacks some. The repertoire holds about 60,000 clones, with roughly nine tenths as singletons. The sample consisted of CD4+ or CD8+ T cells sorted from blood, taken in a trial of the OX40 agonist ivuxolimab. Every receptor here comes from an adult with an advanced solid tumor such as melanoma, head and neck, liver or kidney cancer.

V gene TRBV18 combines with J gene TRBJ2-3, with a tentative D call TRBD1 (5 bases). The CDR3 consists of 16 residues. Trimming left V 6 bases short and J 2 bases short, with 18 bases between. Germline CDR1 KGHSH, CDR2 LQKENI. Written as DNA, the CDR3 is TGTGCCAGCTCTCTCTTCAGGGAACCCATCACAGATACGCAGTATTTT. Protein product: CASSLFREPITDTQYF.

The chain joins TRBV27 to TRBJ1-2; no firm D call. V was clipped by 10 bases and J by 4 bases, with 22 bases between them. The germline V gene has CDR1 MNHEY and CDR2 SMNVEV (reference sequence). CDR3 size: 15 residues. The CDR3 loop is CATQQSTTGGYGYTF. The CDR3 bases are TGTGCCACACAACAATCGACAACCGGCGGCTATGGCTACACCTTC.

This clone showed up just a few times. V and J are TRBV14 and TRBJ1-1; D ambiguous. The V gene's germline CDR1 is SGHDN and CDR2 FVKESK. V was pared by 4 bases and J by 1 base, with 7 bases between. The CDR3 extends over 13 amino acids. The CDR3 loop is CASSPSGNTEAFF. For the CDR3, the DNA is TGTGCCAGCAGCCCTAGCGGGAACACTGAAGCTTTCTTT.

V is TRBV21-1 and J is TRBJ2-7; the D call of TRBD2 is as the table states it, not checked on the DNA. TRBV21-1 counts as a pseudogene. The length of the CDR3 is 19 residues. CDR3 protein: CASSKWSSRDRPNSYEQYF. CDR3 sequence (DNA): TGTGCCAGCAGCAAATGGTCGTCGCGGGACCGACCCAACTCCTACGAGCAGTACTTC.

V gene TRBV7-9 combines with J gene TRBJ2-2; no clear D gene. The CDR3 is 12 amino acids. The V gene's germline CDR1 is SEHNR and CDR2 FQNEAQ (reference sequence). Trimming removed 4 bases at V and 8 bases at J, with 8 bases between. As DNA, the CDR3 is TGTGCCAGCAGCTCCCTCAAGGGGGAGCTGTTTTTT. Translating gives CASSSLKGELFF.

V is TRBV6-1 and J is TRBJ1-4; 10 nucleotides line up with TRBD1. CDR1 is MNHNS and CDR2 is SASEGT in the germline V gene. V trimming: 2 bases; J trimming: 7 bases; junction bases outside the gene matches: 10. This CDR3 comprises 17 residues. In DNA, the CDR3 is TGTGCCAGCAGTGAAATATACGGGACAGGGGAAAGTGAAAAACTGTTTTTT. It encodes CASSEIYGTGESEKLFF.

About this clone: A read error may produce the germline difference seen at one junction end. The V call is TRBV18, the J call TRBJ1-2, with D hard to call. The V gene's germline CDR1 is KGHSH and CDR2 LQKENI. CDR3 length: 17 residues. CDR3 DNA sequence: TGTGCCAGCTCAGCACCAGCGGAACAGATAGCTAACTATGGCTACACCTTC. It translates to CASSAPAEQIANYGYTF.

This clone is a singleton in its sample. The rearrangement uses TRBV11-3 and TRBJ2-5, with 9 nucleotides matching TRBD2. This CDR3 has 13 amino acids. V gave up 2 bases and J gave up 9 bases; unmatched junction bases: 4. CDR1 and CDR2 from the germline V gene are SGHNT and YENEEA. The CDR3 nucleotides are TGTGCCAGCAGCTTACGGCGGGAGGGTCCCCAGTACTTC. It codes for CASSLRREGPQYF.

This clone was found a few times. The rearrangement links TRBV29-1 to TRBJ2-7; possible D gene TRBD2, 6 bases. V lost 3 bases and J lost 4, with 13 bases in between. The CDR3 covers 13 residues. Germline values: CDR1 SQVTM, CDR2 ANQGSEA. The CDR3 reads CSVDTGRGYEQYF. CDR3 nucleotides: TGCAGCGTTGATACCGGGCGGGGATACGAGCAGTACTTC.

J is TRBJ1-4 and V is TRBV28; unclear D gene. The germline V and J ends were trimmed by 8 bases and 8 bases, with 9 bases remaining between them. From germline, CDR1 is MDHEN and CDR2 SYDVKM. This CDR3 has 11 amino acids. DNA for the CDR3: TGTGCCAGCCGGGGTAGAGAAAAACTGTTTTTT. Encoded protein: CASRGREKLFF.

This sequence joins TRBV5-4 and TRBJ2-2; a possible D gene is TRBD1 (5 bases). The CDR3 consists of 14 residues. Trimming cost V 5 bases and J 1 base, with 9 bases left between them. Looked up from germline, CDR1 is SGHNT and CDR2 is YYREEE (reference sequence). CDR3 amino acids: CASSFDRNTGELFF. In DNA form, the CDR3 reads TGTGCCAGCAGTTTCGACAGGAACACCGGGGAGCTGTTTTTT.

The chain couples TRBV4-3 to TRBJ2-3; 11 bases agree with TRBD2. The V gene end was trimmed by 0 bases and the J gene end by 1 base; junction bases not matched to a gene: 9. The CDR3 covers 19 residues. Germline values: CDR1 LGHNA, CDR2 YSLEER. CDR3: CASSQDWLAGGSGTDTQYF. As DNA, the CDR3 is TGCGCCAGCAGCCAAGATTGGCTAGCGGGAGGTTCGGGCACAGATACGCAGTATTTT.

J is TRBJ1-1 and V is TRBV7-9; D is uncertain. CDR3 size: 13 residues. From germline, CDR1 is SEHNR and CDR2 FQNEAQ (reference sequence). V was pared by 5 bases and J by 3 bases, with 10 bases between. CDR3: CASSPPWDTEAFF. In DNA form, the CDR3 reads TGTGCCAGCAGCCCCCCCTGGGACACTGAAGCTTTCTTT.

V is TRBV27 and J is TRBJ2-3, with 8 bases fitting TRBD2. The germline V gene encodes CDR1 MNHEY and CDR2 SMNVEV (reference sequence). CDR3 length: 14 residues. With 5 bases clipped from V and 6 bases from J, the junction kept 7 bases outside the gene matches. CDR3 nucleotides: TGTGCCAGCAGTCCTCTGACTAGCGTGGATACGCAGTATTTT. Protein product: CASSPLTSVDTQYF.

The V call is TRBV19, the J call TRBJ2-5, with 9 positions matching TRBD2. The CDR3 is 13 residues long. Trimming at V came to 10 bases and at J to 4 bases, leaving 7 bases not matched to a gene. The V gene's germline CDR1 is LNHDA and CDR2 SQIVND (reference sequence). The CDR3 bases are TGTGCCACCTTGGGTAGCGGGAGAGAGACCCAGTACTTC. Protein sequence: CATLGSGRETQYF.

This rearrangement joins TRBV19 to TRBJ1-1, with 11 bases fitting TRBD1. V was clipped by 8 bases and J by 5 bases; unmatched bases: 4. The CDR3 covers 13 residues. Germline lookup yields CDR1 LNHDA and CDR2 SQIVND (reference sequence). CDR3 bases: TGTGCCAGTGGACAGGGGGCGCTGACTGAAGCTTTCTTT. This sequence encodes CASGQGALTEAFF.